The clone carrying this T cell receptor beta chain turned up a few times. This CDR3 contains 19 residues. Germline V gene sequence: CDR1 MGHRA, CDR2 YSYEKL. The V gene lost 4 bases and the J gene lost 0 bases, with 24 bases spanning the gap. This sample is drawn from a study of blood T cell repertoires in COVID-19. Study overall: Acute and convalescent COVID-19 specimens originated in the United States, Italy and Spain. T cells, B-cell-depleted T cells, or PBMCs provided the cDNA or gDNA that served as material.

In the original workflow: Reference gene primer amplification gave nucleated cell count estimates. Here immunoSEQ multiplex PCR was the method, and the copy in TCRdb shows in-frame clones only, minus some. V and J calls plus clone size are reproduced from that table; the DNA served to infer D and trimming. The data contain around 190,000 clones, more than 65% of them seen just once; the ten biggest clones take up about 13%. This TCR derives from a human donor in a cohort sampled during active COVID-19. V usage is TRBV4-1 and J usage is TRBJ1-1; D possibly corresponds to TRBD1 (6 bases). Material for sequencing was peripheral blood. The CDR3 region is CASSRMHREEVYVNTEAFF. DNA of the CDR3: TGCGCCAGCAGCCGAATGCACAGGGAAGAAGTATATGTGAACACTGAAGCTTTCTTT.